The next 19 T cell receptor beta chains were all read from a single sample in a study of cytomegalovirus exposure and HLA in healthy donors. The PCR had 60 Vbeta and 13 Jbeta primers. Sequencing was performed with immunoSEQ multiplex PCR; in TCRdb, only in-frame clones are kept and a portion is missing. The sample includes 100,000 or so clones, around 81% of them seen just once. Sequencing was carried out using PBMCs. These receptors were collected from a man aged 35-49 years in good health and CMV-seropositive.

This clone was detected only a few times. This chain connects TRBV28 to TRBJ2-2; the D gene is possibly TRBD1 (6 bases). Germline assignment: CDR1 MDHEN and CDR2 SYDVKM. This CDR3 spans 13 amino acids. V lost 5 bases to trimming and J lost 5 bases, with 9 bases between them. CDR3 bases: TGTGCCAGCAGTCGAACAGGGACCGGGGAGCTGTTTTTT. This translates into CASSRTGTGELFF.

CDR3 amino acids: CASMRGATYEQYF. The CDR3 nucleotides are TGTGCCAGCATGCGGGGGGCGACCTACGAGCAGTACTTC. The rearrangement links TRBV28 to TRBJ2-7; TRBD2 aligns across 8 bases. From germline, CDR1 is MDHEN and CDR2 SYDVKM. Losses at the gene ends were 7 bases for V and 2 bases for J; bases not matched to a gene: 4. CDR3 length: 13 amino acids.

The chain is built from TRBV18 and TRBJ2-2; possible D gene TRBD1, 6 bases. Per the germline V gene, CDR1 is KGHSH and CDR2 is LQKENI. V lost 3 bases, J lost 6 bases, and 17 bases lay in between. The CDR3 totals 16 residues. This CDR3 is CASSPLTGLLPGELFF. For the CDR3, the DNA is TGTGCCAGCTCACCCCTGACAGGCCTGCTTCCCGGGGAGCTGTTTTTT.

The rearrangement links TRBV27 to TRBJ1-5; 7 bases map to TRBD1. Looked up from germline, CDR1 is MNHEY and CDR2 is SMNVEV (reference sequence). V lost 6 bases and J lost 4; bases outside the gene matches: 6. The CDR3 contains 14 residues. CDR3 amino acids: CASSYRDRNQPQHF. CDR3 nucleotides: TGTGCCAGCAGCTACCGGGACAGAAATCAGCCCCAGCATTTT.

The CDR3 here is CASSLASGRARTYEQYF. Here the CDR3 DNA reads TGTGCCAGCAGCTTGGCTAGCGGGAGGGCCAGGACCTACGAGCAGTACTTC. The chain links TRBV5-4 to TRBJ2-7; the match to TRBD2 covers 12 bases. The CDR3 runs to 17 residues. V lost 0 bases and J lost 2; bases outside the gene matches: 6. Germline V gene data show CDR1 as SGHNT and CDR2 as YYREEE (reference sequence). Drawing the rest from reference TRBV5-4 and TRBJ2-7, the complete variable domain is ETGVTQSPTHLIKTRGQQVTLRCSSQSGHNTVSWYQQALGQGPQFIFQYYREEENGRGNFPPRFSGLQFPNYSSELNVNALELDDSALYLCASSLASGRARTYEQYFGPGTRLTVT.

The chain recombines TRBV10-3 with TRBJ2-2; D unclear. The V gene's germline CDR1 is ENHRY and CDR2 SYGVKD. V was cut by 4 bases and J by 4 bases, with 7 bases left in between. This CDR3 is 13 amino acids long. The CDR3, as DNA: TGTGCCATCAGTGGTGCACTCACCGGGGAGCTGTTTTTT. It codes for CAISGALTGELFF.

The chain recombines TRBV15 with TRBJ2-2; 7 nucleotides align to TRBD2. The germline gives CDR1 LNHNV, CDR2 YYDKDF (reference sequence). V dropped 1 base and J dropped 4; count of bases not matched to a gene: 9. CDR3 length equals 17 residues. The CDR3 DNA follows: TGTGCCACCAGCAGAGGGGTAGACGAGCGGGGCACCGGGGAGCTGTTTTTT. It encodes CATSRGVDERGTGELFF.

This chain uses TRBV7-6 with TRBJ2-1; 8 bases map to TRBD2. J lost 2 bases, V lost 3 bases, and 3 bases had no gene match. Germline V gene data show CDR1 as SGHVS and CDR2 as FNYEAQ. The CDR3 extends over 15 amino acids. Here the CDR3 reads CASSFTSGAYNEQFF. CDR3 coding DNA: TGTGCCAGCAGCTTTACTAGCGGCGCCTACAATGAGCAGTTCTTC.

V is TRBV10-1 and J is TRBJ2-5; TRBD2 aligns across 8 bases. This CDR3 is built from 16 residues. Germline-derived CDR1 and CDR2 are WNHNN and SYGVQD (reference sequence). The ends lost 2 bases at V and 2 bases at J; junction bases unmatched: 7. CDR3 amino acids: CASSEGTSGPQETQYF. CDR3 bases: TGCGCCAGCAGTGAGGGAACTAGCGGACCGCAAGAGACCCAGTACTTC.

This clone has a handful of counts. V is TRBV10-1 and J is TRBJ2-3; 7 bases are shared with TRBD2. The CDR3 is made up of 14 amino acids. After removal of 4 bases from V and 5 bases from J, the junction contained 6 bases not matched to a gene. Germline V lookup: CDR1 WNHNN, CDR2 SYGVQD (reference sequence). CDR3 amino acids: CASSGSWEGDTQYF. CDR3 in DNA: TGCGCCAGCAGTGGTTCGTGGGAGGGAGATACGCAGTATTTT.

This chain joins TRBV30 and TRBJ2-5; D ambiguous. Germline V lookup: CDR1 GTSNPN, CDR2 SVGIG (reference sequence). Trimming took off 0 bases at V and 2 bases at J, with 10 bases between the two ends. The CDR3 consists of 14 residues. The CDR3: CAWSVPNLQETQYF. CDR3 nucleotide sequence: TGTGCCTGGAGTGTTCCTAACTTACAAGAGACCCAGTACTTC.

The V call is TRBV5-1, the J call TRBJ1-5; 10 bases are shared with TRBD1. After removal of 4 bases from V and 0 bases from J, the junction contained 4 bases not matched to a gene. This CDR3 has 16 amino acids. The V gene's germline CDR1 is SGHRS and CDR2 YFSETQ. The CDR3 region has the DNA TGCGCCAGCAGCCAAGGGACAGGGGATAGCAATCAGCCCCAGCATTTT. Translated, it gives CASSQGTGDSNQPQHF.

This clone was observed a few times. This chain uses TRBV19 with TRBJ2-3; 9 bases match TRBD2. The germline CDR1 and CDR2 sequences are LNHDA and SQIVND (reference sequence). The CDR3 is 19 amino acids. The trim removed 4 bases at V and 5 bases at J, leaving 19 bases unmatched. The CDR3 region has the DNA TGTGCCAGTAGTAAGACAGGGCAGACAATAGCGGGAGTTGAAGATACGCAGTATTTT. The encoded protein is CASSKTGQTIAGVEDTQYF.

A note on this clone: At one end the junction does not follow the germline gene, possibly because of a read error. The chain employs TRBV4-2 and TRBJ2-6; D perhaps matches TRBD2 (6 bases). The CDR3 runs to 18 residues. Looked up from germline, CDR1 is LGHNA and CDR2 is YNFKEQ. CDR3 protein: CASSQGGVGSTGANGLTF. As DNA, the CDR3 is TGTGCCAGCAGCCAAGGGGGGGTAGGATCCACTGGGGCCAACGGCCTGACTTTC.

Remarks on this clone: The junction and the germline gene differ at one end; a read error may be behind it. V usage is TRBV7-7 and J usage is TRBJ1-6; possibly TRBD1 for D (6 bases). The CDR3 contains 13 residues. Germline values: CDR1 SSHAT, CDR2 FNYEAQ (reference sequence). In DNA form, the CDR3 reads TGTGCTAGCAGCGCAAGACAGGATTCACCCCTCCACTTT. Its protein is CASSARQDSPLHF.

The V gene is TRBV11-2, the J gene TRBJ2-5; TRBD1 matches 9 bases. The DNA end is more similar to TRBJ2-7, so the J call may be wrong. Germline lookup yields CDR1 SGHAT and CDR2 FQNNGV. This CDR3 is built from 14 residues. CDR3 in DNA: TGTGCCAGCAGCCGTCCCGGGACAGGGTCCGAGCAGTACTTC. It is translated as CASSRPGTGSEQYF.

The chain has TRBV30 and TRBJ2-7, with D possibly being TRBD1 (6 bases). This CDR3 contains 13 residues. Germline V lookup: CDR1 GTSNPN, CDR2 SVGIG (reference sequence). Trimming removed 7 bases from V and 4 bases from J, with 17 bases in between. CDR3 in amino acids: CASEQGAPYEQYF. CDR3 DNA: TGTGCCTCCGAACAGGGTGCTCCGTACGAGCAGTACTTC. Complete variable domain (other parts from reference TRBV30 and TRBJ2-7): SQTIHQWPATLVQPVGSPLSLECTVEGTSNPNLYWYRQAAGRGLQLLFYSVGIGQISSEVPQNLSASRPQDRQFILSSKKLLLSDSGFYLCASEQGAPYEQYFGPGTRLTVT.

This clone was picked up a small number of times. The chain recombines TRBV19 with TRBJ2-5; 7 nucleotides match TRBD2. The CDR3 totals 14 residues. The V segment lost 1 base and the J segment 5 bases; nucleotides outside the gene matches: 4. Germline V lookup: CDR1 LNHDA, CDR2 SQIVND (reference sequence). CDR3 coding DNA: TGTGCCAGTAGTATAGTGGGGCGGGGGGAGACCCAGTACTTC. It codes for CASSIVGRGETQYF.

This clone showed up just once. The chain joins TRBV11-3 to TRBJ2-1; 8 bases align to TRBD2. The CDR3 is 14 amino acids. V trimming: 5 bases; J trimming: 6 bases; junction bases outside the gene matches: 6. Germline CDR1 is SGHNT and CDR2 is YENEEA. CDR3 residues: CASSPGLAFNEQFF. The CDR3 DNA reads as TGTGCCAGCAGCCCCGGACTAGCATTCAATGAGCAGTTCTTC.